The sequence of this TCR beta chain was determined in a study of sequential checkpoint blockade in melanoma. Study at large: Arm A got nivolumab then ipilimumab; arm B the reverse, 1:1. After both sequences, patients received maintenance nivolumab.

The method was immunoSEQ multiplex PCR; TCRdb's version includes in-frame clones alone and lacks a portion of them. The sample holds about 4,600 clones, 55% to 65% seen once. Stated treatment: randomized to nivolumab then ipilimumab (arm A) or the reverse (arm B). Live CD3+CD8+ CD19− CD56− cells were sorted from PBMCs. The J segment lost 5 bases and the V segment lost 2 bases, leaving 3 bases of the junction unmatched. The CDR3 is made up of 14 amino acids. CDR1 and CDR2 from the germline V gene are MNHEY and SMNVEV (reference sequence). Material: CD8+ T cells sorted from blood (inferred from file names), obtained from a patient given nivolumab and ipilimumab in sequence. The V call is TRBV27, the J call TRBJ2-7; 10 bases line up with TRBD2. The clonotype originates from a human donor with melanoma. CDR3 DNA sequence: TGTGCCAGCAGTTTAAGCGGGAGGGCCCACGAGCAGTACTTC. Its protein is CASSLSGRAHEQYF.